The 24 T cell receptor beta chains reported below all come from one sample, sequenced in a study of shared clonotypes between healthy human individuals. Method: immunoSEQ multiplex PCR; TCRdb's copy keeps in-frame clones and lacks some. The data contain 1,500,000 or so clones, less than 99% of them singletons. The sample was naive CD4+ T cells sorted from blood. Subset of the sample: CD45RA+ positively selected. The origin of the receptors is a man aged 30 to 39 in good health.

This clone was seen once. The rearrangement links TRBV19 to TRBJ1-2, with D uncertain. V dropped 5 bases and J dropped 4 bases, with 8 bases sitting between them. The germline CDR1 and CDR2 sequences are LNHDA and SQIVND (reference sequence). The CDR3 length is 12 residues. CDR3 in DNA: TGTGCCAGTAGTGTTACCCTCTATGGCTACACCTTC. It specifies CASSVTLYGYTF.

The chain uses TRBV5-5 and TRBJ2-1; 9 nucleotides line up with TRBD1. Losses at the gene ends were 5 bases for V and 0 bases for J; bases not matched to a gene: 3. CDR1 SGHKS and CDR2 YYEKEE come from the germline V gene (reference sequence). This CDR3 has 15 residues. The CDR3: CASRGDRVSYNEQFF. The CDR3 DNA follows: TGTGCCAGCAGGGGGGACAGGGTCTCCTACAATGAGCAGTTCTTC.

This rearrangement joins TRBV5-1 to TRBJ2-7, with TRBD1 identical over 8 bases. The junction had 6 bases not matched to a gene; V was cut back by 4 bases and J by 0 bases. CDR1 and CDR2 from the germline V gene are SGHRS and YFSETQ. This CDR3 spans 15 amino acids. The CDR3 sequence: CASSLRQGSSYEQYF. Here the CDR3 DNA reads TGCGCCAGCAGCCTCCGACAGGGGAGCTCCTACGAGCAGTACTTC.

Points on this clone: Other DNA variants within this sample encode the same CDR3. This chain connects TRBV7-9 to TRBJ1-1, with D possibly TRBD1 on 6 matching bases. Trimming removed 2 bases from V and 0 bases from J, with 7 bases in between. The CDR3 covers 14 residues. Germline lookup yields CDR1 SEHNR and CDR2 FQNEAQ (reference sequence). CDR3 nucleotide sequence: TGTGCCAGCAGCTTACGGACAGTGAACACTGAAGCTTTCTTT. Amino acids: CASSLRTVNTEAFF. The full variable domain, its missing parts supplied by reference TRBV7-9 and TRBJ1-1, is DTGVSQNPRHKITKRGQNVTFRCDPISEHNRLYWYRQTLGQGPEFLTYFQNEAQLEKSRLLSDRFSAERPKGSFSTLEIQRTEQGDSAMYLCASSLRTVNTEAFFGQGTRLTVV.

The CDR3: CASLGRETQYF. The CDR3 nucleotides are TGTGCCAGCCTCGGGCGGGAGACCCAGTACTTC. The chain uses TRBV2 and TRBJ2-5, with unresolved D. This CDR3 has 11 amino acids. Germline loops: CDR1 SNHLY, CDR2 FYNNEI. Trimming took off 8 bases at V and 5 bases at J, with 9 bases between the two ends.

The chain employs TRBV6-6 and TRBJ1-5; TRBD1 is a possible D gene (6 bases). The CDR3 extends over 15 amino acids. Per the germline V gene, CDR1 is MNHNY and CDR2 is SVGAGI (reference sequence). The ends were cut back, 6 bases at V and 4 bases at J, with 16 bases in the middle. CDR3 coding DNA: TGTGCCAGCAGCCCCCGGGGGGCCAGGAATCAGCCCCAGCATTTT. Translated: CASSPRGARNQPQHF.

The V and J genes are TRBV28 and TRBJ1-2, with a weak D call TRBD1 (5 bases). The CDR3 sequence is 13 residues long. Between the trimmed V and J ends, which lost 8 bases and 6 bases, there was a span of 16 bases. CDR1 and CDR2 (germline): MDHEN, SYDVKM. CDR3 loop: CASRAHGGHGYTF. CDR3 nucleotide sequence: TGTGCCAGCCGCGCCCATGGGGGACATGGCTACACCTTC.

The chain recombines TRBV9 with TRBJ2-2; TRBD2 matches at 7 bases. This CDR3 has 15 residues. The V gene end was trimmed by 3 bases and the J gene end by 5 bases; junction bases not matched to a gene: 7. Germline CDR1 reads SGDLS; CDR2 reads YYNGEE. In DNA, the CDR3 is TGTGCCAGCAGCGATCGACTAGCTAAAACCGGGGAGCTGTTTTTT. Protein product: CASSDRLAKTGELFF.

The V and J genes are TRBV7-2 and TRBJ2-1; D is possibly TRBD2 (5 bases). The V end was cut by 1 base, the J end by 7 bases, with 11 bases between. This CDR3 is built from 14 residues. Germline CDR1 SGHTA, CDR2 FQGNSA. The CDR3 nucleotides are TGTGCCAGCAGCTTAGACGTAGCGAAGAATGAGCAGTTCTTC. This codes for CASSLDVAKNEQFF.

The V gene is TRBV29-1, the J gene TRBJ2-5; 8 bases map to TRBD1. There are 14 residues in the CDR3. Per the germline V gene, CDR1 is SQVTM and CDR2 is ANQGSEA. Trimming removed 1 base from V and 5 bases from J; junction bases left unmatched: 6. The CDR3 region is CSVEVVRGRETQYF. DNA of the CDR3: TGCAGCGTTGAAGTAGTCAGGGGGCGGGAGACCCAGTACTTC.

This chain joins TRBV11-2 and TRBJ2-3, with TRBD1 matching over 7 bases. The germline V gene has CDR1 SGHAT and CDR2 FQNNGV. The CDR3 loop spans 16 amino acids. V trimming: 5 bases; J trimming: 0 bases; junction bases outside the gene matches: 8. CDR3 sequence: CASSLRTGTSTDTQYF. Here the CDR3 DNA reads TGTGCCAGCAGCCTTCGGACAGGAACTAGCACAGATACGCAGTATTTT.

The chain is built from TRBV2 and TRBJ2-7; 8 bases line up with TRBD1. CDR3 length: 14 residues. The trim removed 5 bases at V and 0 bases at J, leaving 3 bases unmatched. In germline, CDR1 is SNHLY, CDR2 FYNNEI. CDR3 bases: TGTGCCAGCAGTACAGGGGGAAGCTCCTACGAGCAGTACTTC. It translates to CASSTGGSSYEQYF.

This chain joins TRBV9 and TRBJ2-5; unclear D gene. Germline V gene sequence: CDR1 SGDLS, CDR2 YYNGEE. The CDR3 loop spans 11 amino acids. With 7 bases removed from V and 5 bases from J, the gap between germline ends came to 9 bases. The CDR3 DNA sequence: TGTGCCAGCGGCTCCGGGGAGACCCAGTACTTC. It translates to CASGSGETQYF. Variable domain in full (rest from reference TRBV9 and TRBJ2-5): DSGVTQTPKHLITATGQRVTLRCSPRSGDLSVYWYQQSLDQGLQFLIQYYNGEERAKGNILERFSAQQFPDLHSELNLSSLELGDSALYFCASGSGETQYFGPGTRLLVL.

This clone has a single count. The sample carries other DNA sequences with the same CDR3. The chain employs TRBV9 and TRBJ2-1; D may be TRBD1 (6 bases). V was pared by 3 bases and J by 1 base, with 8 bases between. There are 14 residues in the CDR3. Germline V lookup: CDR1 SGDLS, CDR2 YYNGEE. The chain's CDR3 is CASSAGTSYNEQFF. CDR3 DNA sequence: TGTGCCAGCAGCGCGGGGACATCCTACAATGAGCAGTTCTTC.

CDR3 bases: TGTGCCAGTAGTAAGGACAGGGCGACCGGCCGGGGACAGCCCCAGCATTTT. This sequence encodes CASSKDRATGRGQPQHF. The chain combines TRBV19 with TRBJ1-5, with 8 bases matching TRBD1. The CDR3 contains 17 residues. Germline-derived CDR1 and CDR2 are LNHDA and SQIVND (reference sequence). V trimming: 4 bases; J trimming: 7 bases; junction bases outside the gene matches: 15. Drawing the rest from reference TRBV19 and TRBJ1-5, the complete variable domain is DGGITQSPKYLFRKEGQNVTLSCEQNLNHDAMYWYRQDPGQGLRLIYYSQIVNDFQKGDIAEGYSVSREKKESFPLTVTSAQKNPTAFYLCASSKDRATGRGQPQHFGDGTRLSIL.

V and J are TRBV4-3 and TRBJ2-1; 10 positions match TRBD2. V shed 0 bases, J shed 8 bases, and the junction held 16 bases outside the gene matches. The CDR3 totals 19 residues. Germline V gene lookup returns CDR1 LGHNA and CDR2 YSLEER. CDR3 loop: CASSQENPGSSGRAHEQFF. CDR3 nucleotides: TGCGCCAGCAGCCAAGAGAACCCCGGTAGCAGCGGGAGGGCCCATGAGCAGTTCTTC.

The rearrangement uses TRBV29-1 and TRBJ2-5; TRBD1 might be the D (6 bases). V lost 5 bases to trimming and J lost 4 bases, with 20 bases between them. This CDR3 comprises 15 residues. Per the germline V gene, CDR1 is SQVTM and CDR2 is ANQGSEA. CDR3 sequence reads: CSVPMGTQGPETQYF. Here the CDR3 DNA reads TGCAGCGTTCCAATGGGGACACAAGGCCCAGAGACCCAGTACTTC.

The chain couples TRBV5-3 to TRBJ2-7; no reliable D call. TRBV5-3 is annotated as an ORF whose role is uncertain. Trimming stripped 9 bases from V and 3 bases from J, with 19 bases between. This CDR3 region has 14 residues. CDR3 nucleotides: TGTGCCAAACGCCTGGAAATGGACGGCTACGAGCAGTACTTC. Protein sequence: CAKRLEMDGYEQYF.

V is TRBV7-9 and J is TRBJ2-5; tentative D call: TRBD1 (7 bases). The CDR3 totals 17 residues. Looked up from germline, CDR1 is SEHNR and CDR2 is FQNEAQ (reference sequence). The germline V and J ends were trimmed by 4 bases and 1 base, with 19 bases remaining between them. The CDR3, as DNA: TGTGCCAGCAGCTCCCGGAGGGGGCCTAGCCTCCAAGAGACCCAGTACTTC. It encodes CASSSRRGPSLQETQYF.

The chain links TRBV15 to TRBJ1-1; D uncertain. CDR1 is LNHNV and CDR2 is YYDKDF in the germline V gene (reference sequence). V lost 4 bases and J lost 0, with 9 bases in between. This CDR3 is 14 amino acids long. The DNA of the CDR3 is TGTGCCACCAGCATGAATTTAGTGAACACTGAAGCTTTCTTT. It translates to CATSMNLVNTEAFF.

This chain uses TRBV5-4 with TRBJ2-2; 12 nucleotides align to TRBD2. The CDR3 loop spans 19 amino acids. Germline V CDR1 and CDR2: SGHNT, YYREEE (reference sequence). V gave up 3 bases and J gave up 4 bases; unmatched junction bases: 13. CDR3: CASSSAKTSGSMGTGELFF. CDR3 in DNA: TGTGCCAGCAGCTCAGCCAAGACTAGCGGGAGTATGGGCACCGGGGAGCTGTTTTTT.

The rearrangement links TRBV7-2 to TRBJ2-2; D assignment may be TRBD1 or TRBD2 (5 bases each). Germline V gene sequence: CDR1 SGHTA, CDR2 FQGNSA. CDR3 length: 14 residues. The V end was cut by 3 bases, the J end by 5 bases, with 10 bases between. In DNA, the CDR3 is TGTGCCAGCAGCTTGGGGGTCGGGACCGGGGAGCTGTTTTTT. It codes for CASSLGVGTGELFF. The whole variable domain, filled in from reference TRBV7-2 and TRBJ2-2, reads GAGVSQSPSNKVTEKGKDVELRCDPISGHTALYWYRQSLGQGLEFLIYFQGNSAPDKSGLPSDRFSAERTGGSVSTLTIQRTQQEDSAVYLCASSLGVGTGELFFGEGSRLTVL.

The chain recombines TRBV6-6 with TRBJ2-7; TRBD1 matches 7 bases. The CDR3 spans 15 residues. Looked up from germline, CDR1 is MNHNY and CDR2 is SVGAGI (reference sequence). Unmatched junction bases numbered 11, after V lost 6 bases and J lost 3 bases. CDR3 in DNA: TGTGCCAGCAGGGAATCGGGACAGCGGTTCTACGAGCAGTACTTC. Amino acids: CASRESGQRFYEQYF.

J is TRBJ1-2 and V is TRBV5-6; 8 positions agree with TRBD1. In germline, CDR1 is SGHDT, CDR2 YYEEEE. V dropped 4 bases and J dropped 4; count of bases not matched to a gene: 6. The CDR3 length is 14 residues. The CDR3 spells CASSPGQGSYGYTF. In DNA, the CDR3 is TGTGCCAGCAGCCCAGGACAGGGTTCCTATGGCTACACCTTC.